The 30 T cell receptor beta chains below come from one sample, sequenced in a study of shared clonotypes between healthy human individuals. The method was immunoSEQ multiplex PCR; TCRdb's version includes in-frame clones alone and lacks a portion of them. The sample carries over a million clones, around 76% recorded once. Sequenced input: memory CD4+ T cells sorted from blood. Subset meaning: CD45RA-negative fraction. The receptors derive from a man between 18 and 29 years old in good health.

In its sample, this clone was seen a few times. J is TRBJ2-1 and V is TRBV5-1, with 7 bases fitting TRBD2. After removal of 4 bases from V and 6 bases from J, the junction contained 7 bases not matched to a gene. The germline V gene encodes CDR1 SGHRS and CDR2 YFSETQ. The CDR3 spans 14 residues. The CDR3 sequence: CASSLMTSSNEQFF. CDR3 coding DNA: TGCGCCAGCAGCCTAATGACTAGCTCCAATGAGCAGTTCTTC.

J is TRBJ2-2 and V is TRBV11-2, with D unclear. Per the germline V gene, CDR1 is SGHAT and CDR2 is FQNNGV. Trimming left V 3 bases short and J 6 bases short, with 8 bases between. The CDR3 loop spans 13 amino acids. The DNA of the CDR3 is TGTGCCAGCAGCTTTGTGGCAGCCGGGGAGCTGTTTTTT. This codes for CASSFVAAGELFF.

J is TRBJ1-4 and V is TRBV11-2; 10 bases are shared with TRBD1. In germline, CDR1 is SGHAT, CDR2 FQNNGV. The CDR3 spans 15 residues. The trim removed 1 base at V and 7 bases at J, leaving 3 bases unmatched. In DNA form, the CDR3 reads TGTGCCAGCAGCTTAGTCGGACAGGGGGGTGAAAAACTGTTTTTT. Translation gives CASSLVGQGGEKLFF.

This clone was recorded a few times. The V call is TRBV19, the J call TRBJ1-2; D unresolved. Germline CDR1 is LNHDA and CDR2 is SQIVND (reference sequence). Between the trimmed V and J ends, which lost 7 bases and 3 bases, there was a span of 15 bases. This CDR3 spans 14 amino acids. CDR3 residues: CASNRGRPDYGYTF. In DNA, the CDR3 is TGTGCCAGTAATCGGGGTCGACCGGACTATGGCTACACCTTC.

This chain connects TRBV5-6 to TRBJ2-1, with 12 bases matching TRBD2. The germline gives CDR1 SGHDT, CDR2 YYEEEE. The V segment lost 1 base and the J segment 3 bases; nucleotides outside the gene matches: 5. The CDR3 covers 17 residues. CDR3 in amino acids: CASSLRTSGILYNEQFF. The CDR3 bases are TGTGCCAGCAGCTTGCGGACTAGCGGGATACTCTACAATGAGCAGTTCTTC.

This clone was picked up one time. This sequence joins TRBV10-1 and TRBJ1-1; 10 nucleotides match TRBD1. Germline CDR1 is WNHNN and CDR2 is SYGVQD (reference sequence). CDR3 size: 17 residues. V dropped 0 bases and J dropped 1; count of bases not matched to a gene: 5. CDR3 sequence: CASSESGTGAKNTEAFF. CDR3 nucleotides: TGCGCCAGCAGTGAGTCAGGGACAGGGGCCAAGAACACTGAAGCTTTCTTT.

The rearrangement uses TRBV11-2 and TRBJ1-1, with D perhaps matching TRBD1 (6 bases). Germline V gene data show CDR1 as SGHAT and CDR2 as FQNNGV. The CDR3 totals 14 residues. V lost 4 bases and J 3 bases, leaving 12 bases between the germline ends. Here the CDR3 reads CASSSTRGDTEAFF. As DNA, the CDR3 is TGTGCCAGCAGCTCCACTAGGGGGGACACTGAAGCTTTCTTT.

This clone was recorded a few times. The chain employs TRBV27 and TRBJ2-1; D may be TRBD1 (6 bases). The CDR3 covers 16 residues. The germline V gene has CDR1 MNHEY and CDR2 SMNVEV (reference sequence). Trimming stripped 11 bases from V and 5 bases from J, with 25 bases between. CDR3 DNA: TGTGCCGCCCTCCAAGATCGGGACACCCTACACAATGAGCAGTTCTTC. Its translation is CAALQDRDTLHNEQFF.

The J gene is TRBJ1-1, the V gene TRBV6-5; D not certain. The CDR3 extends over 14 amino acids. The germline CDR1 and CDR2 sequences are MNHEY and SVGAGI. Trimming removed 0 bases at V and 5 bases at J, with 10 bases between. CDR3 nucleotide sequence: TGTGCCAGCAGTTACTCGAATTCGGGAACTGAAGCTTTCTTT. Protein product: CASSYSNSGTEAFF.

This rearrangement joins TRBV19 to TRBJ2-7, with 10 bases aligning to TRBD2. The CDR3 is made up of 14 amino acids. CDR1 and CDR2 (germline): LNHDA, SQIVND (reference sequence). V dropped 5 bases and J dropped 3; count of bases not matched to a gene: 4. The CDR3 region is CASSAVAGGYEQYF. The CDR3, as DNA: TGTGCCAGTAGTGCCGTAGCGGGAGGCTACGAGCAGTACTTC.

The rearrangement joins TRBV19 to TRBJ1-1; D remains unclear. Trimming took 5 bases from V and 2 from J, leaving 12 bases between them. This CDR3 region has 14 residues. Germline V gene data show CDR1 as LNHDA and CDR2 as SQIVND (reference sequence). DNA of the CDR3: TGTGCCAGTAGTTCCATACGGCGCAACACTGAAGCTTTCTTT. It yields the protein CASSSIRRNTEAFF. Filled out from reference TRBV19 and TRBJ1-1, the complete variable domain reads DGGITQSPKYLFRKEGQNVTLSCEQNLNHDAMYWYRQDPGQGLRLIYYSQIVNDFQKGDIAEGYSVSREKKESFPLTVTSAQKNPTAFYLCASSSIRRNTEAFFGQGTRLTVV.

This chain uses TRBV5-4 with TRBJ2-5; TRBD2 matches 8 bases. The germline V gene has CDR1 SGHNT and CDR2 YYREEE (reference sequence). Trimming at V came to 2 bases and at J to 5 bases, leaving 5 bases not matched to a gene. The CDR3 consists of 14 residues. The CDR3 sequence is CASSFDGGRETQYF. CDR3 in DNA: TGTGCCAGCAGCTTTGACGGCGGGAGGGAGACCCAGTACTTC.

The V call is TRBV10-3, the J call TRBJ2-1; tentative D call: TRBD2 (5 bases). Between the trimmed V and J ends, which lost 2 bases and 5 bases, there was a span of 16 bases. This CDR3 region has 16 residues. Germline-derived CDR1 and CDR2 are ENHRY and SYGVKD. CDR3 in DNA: TGTGCCATCAGTGAGCCCGGGAAGGGCTTTGACAATGAGCAGTTCTTC. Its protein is CAISEPGKGFDNEQFF.

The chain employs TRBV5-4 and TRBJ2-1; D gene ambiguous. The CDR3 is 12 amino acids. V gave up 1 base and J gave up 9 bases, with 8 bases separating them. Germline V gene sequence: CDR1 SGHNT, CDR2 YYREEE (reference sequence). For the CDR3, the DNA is TGTGCCAGCAGCTTGCAACTTACTGAGCAGTTCTTC. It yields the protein CASSLQLTEQFF.

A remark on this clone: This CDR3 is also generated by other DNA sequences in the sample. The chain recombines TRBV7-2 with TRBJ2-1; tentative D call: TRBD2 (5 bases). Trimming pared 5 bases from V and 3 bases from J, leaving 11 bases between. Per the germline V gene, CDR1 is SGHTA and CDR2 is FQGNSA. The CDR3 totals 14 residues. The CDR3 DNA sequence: TGTGCCAGCAGCCCGAGGACTGGCTACAATGAGCAGTTCTTC. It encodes CASSPRTGYNEQFF. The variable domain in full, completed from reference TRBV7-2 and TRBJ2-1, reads GAGVSQSPSNKVTEKGKDVELRCDPISGHTALYWYRQSLGQGLEFLIYFQGNSAPDKSGLPSDRFSAERTGGSVSTLTIQRTQQEDSAVYLCASSPRTGYNEQFFGPGTRLTVL.

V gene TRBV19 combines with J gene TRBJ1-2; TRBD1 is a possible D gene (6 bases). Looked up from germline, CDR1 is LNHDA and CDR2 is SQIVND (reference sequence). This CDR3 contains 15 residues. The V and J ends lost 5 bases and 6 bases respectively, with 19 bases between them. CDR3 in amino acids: CASSREGQRRDGYTF. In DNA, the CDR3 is TGTGCCAGTAGTCGGGAGGGACAAAGAAGGGATGGCTACACCTTC.

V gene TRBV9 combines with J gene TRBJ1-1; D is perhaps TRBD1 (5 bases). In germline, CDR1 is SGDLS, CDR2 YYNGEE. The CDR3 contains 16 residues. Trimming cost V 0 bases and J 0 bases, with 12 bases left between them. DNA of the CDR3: TGTGCCAGCAGCGTAGGGGAGGGGAGGATGAACACTGAAGCTTTCTTT. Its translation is CASSVGEGRMNTEAFF. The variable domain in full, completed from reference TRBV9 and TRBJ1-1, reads DSGVTQTPKHLITATGQRVTLRCSPRSGDLSVYWYQQSLDQGLQFLIQYYNGEERAKGNILERFSAQQFPDLHSELNLSSLELGDSALYFCASSVGEGRMNTEAFFGQGTRLTVV.

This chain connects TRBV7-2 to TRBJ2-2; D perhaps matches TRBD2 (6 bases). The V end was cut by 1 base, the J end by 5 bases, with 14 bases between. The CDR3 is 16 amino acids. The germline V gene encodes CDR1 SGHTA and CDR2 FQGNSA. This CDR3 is CASSLGGGRPTGELFF. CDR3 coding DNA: TGTGCCAGCAGCTTAGGAGGTGGGAGGCCGACCGGGGAGCTGTTTTTT.

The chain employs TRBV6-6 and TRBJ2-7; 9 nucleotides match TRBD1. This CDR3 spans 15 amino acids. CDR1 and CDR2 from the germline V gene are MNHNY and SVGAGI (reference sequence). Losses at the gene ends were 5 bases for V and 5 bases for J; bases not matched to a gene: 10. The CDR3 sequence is CASSPPGTGFHEQYF. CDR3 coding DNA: TGTGCCAGCAGTCCGCCCGGGACAGGGTTCCACGAGCAGTACTTC.

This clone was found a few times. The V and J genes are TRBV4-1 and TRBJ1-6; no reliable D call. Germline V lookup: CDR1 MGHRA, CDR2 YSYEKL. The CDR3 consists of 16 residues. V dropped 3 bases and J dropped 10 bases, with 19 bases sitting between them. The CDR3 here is CASSHPLPVGRSPLHF. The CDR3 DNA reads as TGCGCCAGCAGCCACCCCCTGCCCGTGGGGAGGTCACCCCTCCACTTT.

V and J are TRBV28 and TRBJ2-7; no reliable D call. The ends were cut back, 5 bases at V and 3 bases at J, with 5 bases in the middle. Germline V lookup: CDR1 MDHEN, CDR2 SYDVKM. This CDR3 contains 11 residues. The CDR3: CASSRYYEQYF. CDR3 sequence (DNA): TGTGCCAGCAGTCGCTACTACGAGCAGTACTTC. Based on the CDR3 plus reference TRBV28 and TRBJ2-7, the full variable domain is DVKVTQSSRYLVKRTGEKVFLECVQDMDHENMFWYRQDPGLGLRLIYFSYDVKMKEKGDIPEGYSVSREKKERFSLILESASTNQTSMYLCASSRYYEQYFGPGTRLTVT.

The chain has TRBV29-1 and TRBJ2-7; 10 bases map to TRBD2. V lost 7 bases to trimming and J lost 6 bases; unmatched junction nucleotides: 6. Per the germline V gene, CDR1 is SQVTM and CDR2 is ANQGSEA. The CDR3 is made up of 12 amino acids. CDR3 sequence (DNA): TGCAGCGCCGCTAGCGGGGGTAGCGAGCAGTACTTC. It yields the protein CSAASGGSEQYF.

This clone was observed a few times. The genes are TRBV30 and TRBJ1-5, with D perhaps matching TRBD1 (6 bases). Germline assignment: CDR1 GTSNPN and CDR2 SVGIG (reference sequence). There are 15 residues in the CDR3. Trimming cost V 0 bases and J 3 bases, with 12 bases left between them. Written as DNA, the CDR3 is TGTGCCTGGAGTGTCGGGACATCAGTCAATCAGCCCCAGCATTTT. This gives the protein CAWSVGTSVNQPQHF.

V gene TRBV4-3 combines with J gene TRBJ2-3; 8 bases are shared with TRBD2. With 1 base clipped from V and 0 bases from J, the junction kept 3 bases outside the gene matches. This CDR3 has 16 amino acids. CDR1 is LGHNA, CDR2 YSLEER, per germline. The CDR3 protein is CASSQVAGPSTDTQYF. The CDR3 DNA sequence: TGCGCCAGCAGCCAAGTAGCGGGACCTAGCACAGATACGCAGTATTTT.

CDR3 sequence reads: CASSPDTDTQYF. The CDR3 DNA is TGTGCCAGCAGCCCCGACACAGATACGCAGTATTTT. This chain joins TRBV5-4 and TRBJ2-3; D not resolved. V lost 4 bases to trimming and J lost 2 bases, with 5 bases between them. Germline CDR1 reads SGHNT; CDR2 reads YYREEE (reference sequence). This CDR3 contains 12 residues.

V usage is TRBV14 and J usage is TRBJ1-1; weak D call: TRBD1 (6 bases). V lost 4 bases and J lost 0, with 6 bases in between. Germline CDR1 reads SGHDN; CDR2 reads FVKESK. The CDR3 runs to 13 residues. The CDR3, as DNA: TGTGCCAGCAGCCGACAGGTGAACACTGAAGCTTTCTTT. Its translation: CASSRQVNTEAFF.

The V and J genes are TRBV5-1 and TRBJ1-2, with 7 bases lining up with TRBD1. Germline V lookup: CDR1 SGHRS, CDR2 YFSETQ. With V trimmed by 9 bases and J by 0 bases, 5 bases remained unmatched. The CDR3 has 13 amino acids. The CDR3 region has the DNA TGCGCCACCCGGACAGGTCCTAACTATGGCTACACCTTC. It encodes CATRTGPNYGYTF.

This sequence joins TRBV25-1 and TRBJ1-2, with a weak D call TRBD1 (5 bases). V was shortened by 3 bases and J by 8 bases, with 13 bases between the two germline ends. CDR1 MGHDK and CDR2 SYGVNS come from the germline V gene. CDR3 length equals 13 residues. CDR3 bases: TGTGCCAGCAGTGAGGGGGATCATAGGGGCTACACCTTC. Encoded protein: CASSEGDHRGYTF.

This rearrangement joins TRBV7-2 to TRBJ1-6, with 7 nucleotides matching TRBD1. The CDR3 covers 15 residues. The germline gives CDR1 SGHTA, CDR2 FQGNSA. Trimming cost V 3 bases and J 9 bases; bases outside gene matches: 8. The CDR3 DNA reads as TGTGCCAGCAGCTTGGGAAGACAGGGTGTTTCACCCCTCCACTTT. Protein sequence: CASSLGRQGVSPLHF.

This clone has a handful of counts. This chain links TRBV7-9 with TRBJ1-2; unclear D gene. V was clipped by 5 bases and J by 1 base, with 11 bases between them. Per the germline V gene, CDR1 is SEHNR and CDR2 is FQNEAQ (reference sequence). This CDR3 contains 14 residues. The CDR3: CASSPPWVNYGYTF. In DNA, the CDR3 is TGTGCCAGCAGCCCACCATGGGTTAACTATGGCTACACCTTC.